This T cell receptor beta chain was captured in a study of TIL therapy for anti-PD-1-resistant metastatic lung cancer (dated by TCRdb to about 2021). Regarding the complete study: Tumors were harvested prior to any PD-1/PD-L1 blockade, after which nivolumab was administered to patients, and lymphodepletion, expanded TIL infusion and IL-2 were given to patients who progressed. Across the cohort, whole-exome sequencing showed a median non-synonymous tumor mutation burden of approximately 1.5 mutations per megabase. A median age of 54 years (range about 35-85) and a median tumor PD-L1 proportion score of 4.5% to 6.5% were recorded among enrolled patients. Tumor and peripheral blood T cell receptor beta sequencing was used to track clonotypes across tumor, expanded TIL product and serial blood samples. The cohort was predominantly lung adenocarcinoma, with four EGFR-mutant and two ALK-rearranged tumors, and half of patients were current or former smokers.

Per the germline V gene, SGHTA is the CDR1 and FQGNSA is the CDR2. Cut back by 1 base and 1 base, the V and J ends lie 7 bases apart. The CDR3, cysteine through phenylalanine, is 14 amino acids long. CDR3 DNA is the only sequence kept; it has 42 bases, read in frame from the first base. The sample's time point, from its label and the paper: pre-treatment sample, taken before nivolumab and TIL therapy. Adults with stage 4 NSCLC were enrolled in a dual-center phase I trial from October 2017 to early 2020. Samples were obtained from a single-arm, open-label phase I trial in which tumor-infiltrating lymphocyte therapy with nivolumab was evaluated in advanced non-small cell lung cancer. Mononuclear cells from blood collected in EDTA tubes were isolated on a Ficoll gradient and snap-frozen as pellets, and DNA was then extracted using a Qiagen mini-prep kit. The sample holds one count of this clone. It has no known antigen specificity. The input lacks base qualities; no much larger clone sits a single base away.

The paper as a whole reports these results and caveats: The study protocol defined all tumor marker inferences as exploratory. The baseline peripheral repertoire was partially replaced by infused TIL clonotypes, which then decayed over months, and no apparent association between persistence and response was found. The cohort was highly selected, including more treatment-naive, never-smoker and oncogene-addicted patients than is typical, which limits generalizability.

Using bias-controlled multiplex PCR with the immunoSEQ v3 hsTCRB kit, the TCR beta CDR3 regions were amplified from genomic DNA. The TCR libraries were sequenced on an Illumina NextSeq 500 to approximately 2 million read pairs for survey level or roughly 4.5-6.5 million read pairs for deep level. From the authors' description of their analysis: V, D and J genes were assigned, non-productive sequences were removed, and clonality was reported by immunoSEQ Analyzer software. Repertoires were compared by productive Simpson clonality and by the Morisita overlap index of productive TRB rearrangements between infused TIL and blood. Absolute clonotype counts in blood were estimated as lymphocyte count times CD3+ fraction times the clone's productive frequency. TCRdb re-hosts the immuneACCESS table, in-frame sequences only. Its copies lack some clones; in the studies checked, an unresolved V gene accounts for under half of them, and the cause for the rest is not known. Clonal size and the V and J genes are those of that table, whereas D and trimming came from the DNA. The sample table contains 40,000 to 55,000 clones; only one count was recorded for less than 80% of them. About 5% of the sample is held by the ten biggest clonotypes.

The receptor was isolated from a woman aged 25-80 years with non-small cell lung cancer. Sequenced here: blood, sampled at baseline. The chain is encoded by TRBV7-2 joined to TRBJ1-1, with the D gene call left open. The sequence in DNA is TGTGCCAGCAGCTTAGGTCCAGCGAACACTGAAGCTTTCTTT. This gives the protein CASSLGPANTEAFF.